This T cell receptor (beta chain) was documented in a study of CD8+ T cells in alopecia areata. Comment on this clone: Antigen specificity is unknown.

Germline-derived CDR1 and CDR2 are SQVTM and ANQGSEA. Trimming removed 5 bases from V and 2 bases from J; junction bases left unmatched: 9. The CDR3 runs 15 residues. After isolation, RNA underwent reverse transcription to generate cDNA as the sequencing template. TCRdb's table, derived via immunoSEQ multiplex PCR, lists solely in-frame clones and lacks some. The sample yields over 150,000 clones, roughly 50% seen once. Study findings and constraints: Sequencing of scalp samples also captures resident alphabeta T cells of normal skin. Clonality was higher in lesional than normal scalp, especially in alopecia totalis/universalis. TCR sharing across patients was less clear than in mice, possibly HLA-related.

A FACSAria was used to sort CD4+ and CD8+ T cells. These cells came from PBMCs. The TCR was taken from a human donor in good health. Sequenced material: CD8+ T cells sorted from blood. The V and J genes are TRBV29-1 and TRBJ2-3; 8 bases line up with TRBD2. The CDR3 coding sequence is TGCAGCGTTACCCCGGGGGGGCCTAACACAGATACGCAGTATTTT. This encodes CSVTPGGPNTDTQYF.